These 19 T cell receptor beta chains were sequenced from one sample in a study of T cells after yellow fever vaccination. Via MiXCR, TCRdb re-called the 5' RACE reads, giving one row per CDR3 protein. The table includes some 240,000 distinct CDR3 sequences, about 5.2% detected once. The specimen comprised CD4+ T cells sorted from PBMCs, sampled on the day of the yellow fever booster vaccination. The receptors shown here come from a man younger than 30 who received the YFV17D yellow fever vaccine.

This clonotype was seen only a few times. The gene calls are TRBV5-1 and TRBJ1-1; the D gene is possibly TRBD1 (5 bases). This CDR3 region has 14 residues. Trimming cost V 0 bases and J 4 bases, with 10 bases left between them. Germline-derived CDR1 and CDR2 are SGHRS and YFSETQ. CDR3 in amino acids: CASSLVEGATEAFF. For the CDR3, the DNA is TGCGCCAGCAGCTTGGTCGAAGGGGCCACTGAAGCTTTCTTT.

The J gene is TRBJ1-3, the V gene TRBV7-9; no clear D gene. V lost 1 base and J 0 bases, leaving 16 bases between the germline ends. Germline assignment: CDR1 SEHNR and CDR2 FQNEAQ (reference sequence). The CDR3 spans 18 residues. This CDR3 is CASSLGRFSSSSGNTIYF. For the CDR3, the DNA is TGTGCCAGCAGCTTAGGTCGATTCAGTTCGAGCTCTGGAAACACCATATATTTT.

This clonotype was seen a handful of times. The chain carries TRBV6-2 or TRBV6-3 and TRBJ2-7; weak D call: TRBD1 (6 bases). The CDR3 extends over 16 amino acids. V lost 6 bases and J 7 bases, leaving 25 bases between the germline ends. Germline CDR1 reads MNHEY; CDR2 reads SVGEGT. The chain's CDR3 is CASSQLRDPWTVEQYF. The CDR3 nucleotides read TGTGCCAGCAGCCAATTACGAGACCCTTGGACAGTTGAGCAGTACTTC.

This clonotype has a count of ten or more. V is TRBV6-5 and J is TRBJ2-4; D gene uncertain. The CDR3 has 13 residues. Germline V gene lookup returns CDR1 MNHEY and CDR2 SVGAGI. V shed 5 bases and J shed 11 bases, with 16 bases lying between them. The CDR3 DNA is TGTGCCAGCAGTAATCGGAAGATTCAGGTTCAGTACTTC. Translating gives CASSNRKIQVQYF.

The rearrangement links TRBV24-1 to TRBJ2-5; 7 positions match TRBD2. The CDR3 consists of 15 residues. J was trimmed by 4 bases and V by 3 bases; bases with no gene match: 7. Germline assignment: CDR1 KGHDR and CDR2 SFDVKD. The CDR3 protein is CATSDDRTSGETQYF. The CDR3 DNA sequence: TGTGCCACCAGTGATGACCGGACTAGTGGAGAGACCCAGTACTTC.

In this sample, this clonotype turned up a few times. The chain employs TRBV6-1 and TRBJ2-2, with D unresolved. The CDR3 length is 13 residues. V lost 6 bases and J 2 bases, leaving 7 bases between the germline ends. The germline V gene encodes CDR1 MNHNS and CDR2 SASEGT. In DNA form, the CDR3 reads TGTGCCAGCAGCGCGGACAACACCGGGGAGCTGTTTTTT. Translating gives CASSADNTGELFF.

The table lists this clonotype with many counts. The rearrangement joins TRBV5-1 to TRBJ2-4; tentatively, D is TRBD2 (5 bases). V lost 1 base, J lost 7 bases, and 9 bases lay in between. The CDR3 sequence is 13 residues long. CDR1 is SGHRS and CDR2 is YFSETQ in the germline V gene. The CDR3 DNA reads as TGCGCCAGCAGCTTGCGGACTTCCAACATTCAGTACTTC. As protein: CASSLRTSNIQYF.

Ten or more counts support this clonotype. The chain recombines TRBV9 with TRBJ2-6; TRBD2 might be the D (6 bases). Germline V gene data show CDR1 as SGDLS and CDR2 as YYNGEE. This CDR3 spans 18 amino acids. The germline V and J ends were trimmed by 4 bases and 0 bases, with 17 bases remaining between them. For the CDR3, the DNA is TGTGCCAGCAGCTTTTCGGGACGGAGGGTCTCTGGGGCCAACGTCCTGACTTTC. It specifies CASSFSGRRVSGANVLTF.

The sample holds many counts of this clonotype. V usage is TRBV6-6 and J usage is TRBJ1-2, with D possibly matching TRBD1 (6 bases). This CDR3 has 16 residues. V gave up 5 bases and J gave up 1 base, with 17 bases separating them. From germline, CDR1 is MNHNY and CDR2 SVGAGI (reference sequence). CDR3 coding DNA: TGTGCCAGCAGTGACGGAGGGGAAGGGGGTAACTATGGCTACACCTTC. Its protein product is CASSDGGEGGNYGYTF.

The chain uses TRBV6-2 or TRBV6-3 and TRBJ2-6; D call uncertain. The CDR3 length is 16 residues. The germline CDR1 and CDR2 sequences are MNHEY and SVGEGT. The V and J ends lost 6 bases and 2 bases respectively, with 14 bases between them. CDR3 region: CASRFLRQAGANVLTF. CDR3 in DNA: TGTGCCAGCAGATTCCTCCGGCAGGCTGGGGCCAACGTCCTGACTTTC.

This clonotype appeared a few times. The chain couples TRBV6-5 to TRBJ1-3; no reliable D call. From germline, CDR1 is MNHEY and CDR2 SVGAGI. V shed 7 bases and J shed 2 bases, with 6 bases lying between them. The CDR3 is made up of 12 amino acids. The DNA of the CDR3 is TGTGCCAGCACGGCGGCTGGAAACACCATATATTTT. Translation gives CASTAAGNTIYF.

The chain carries TRBV20-1 and TRBJ2-7; TRBD1 agrees at 7 bases. CDR3 length: 14 residues. The trim removed 3 bases at V and 2 bases at J, leaving 7 bases unmatched. Germline loops: CDR1 DFQATT, CDR2 SNEGSKA (reference sequence). The CDR3 sequence is CSASLDRAPYEQYF. The CDR3, as DNA: TGCAGTGCTAGCCTCGACAGGGCGCCCTACGAGCAGTACTTC.

The V gene is TRBV21-1, the J gene TRBJ2-5; TRBD1, the D gene given by the table, was not confirmed from the DNA. TRBV21-1 is assigned pseudogene status. The CDR3 runs to 18 residues. DNA for the CDR3: TGTGCCAGCAGCAAAGCGTTCGGGCCTTGGTGGGGGAAAGAGACCCAGTACTTC. Residues: CASSKAFGPWWGKETQYF.

Many counts were recorded for this clonotype. The V call is TRBV7-2, the J call TRBJ2-1; maybe TRBD1 (6 bases). The CDR3 is 17 residues long. Germline CDR1 reads SGHTA; CDR2 reads FQGNSA. V dropped 6 bases and J dropped 0 bases, with 18 bases sitting between them. This CDR3 is CASSRTGSSGSYNEQFF. The CDR3 bases are TGTGCCAGCAGTCGTACAGGGTCCTCTGGCTCCTACAATGAGCAGTTCTTC.

There are a few counts of this clonotype. This chain links TRBV20-1 with TRBJ2-5; D not certain. Germline loops: CDR1 DFQATT, CDR2 SNEGSKA (reference sequence). Trimming took off 2 bases at V and 1 base at J, with 2 bases between the two ends. This CDR3 has 11 amino acids. CDR3 in amino acids: CSARIQETQYF. The CDR3 nucleotides read TGCAGTGCTAGAATCCAAGAGACCCAGTACTTC.

The V gene is TRBV2, the J gene TRBJ2-2; unclear D gene. Trimming pared 6 bases from V and 7 bases from J, leaving 9 bases between. Germline values: CDR1 SNHLY, CDR2 FYNNEI. The CDR3 is 12 amino acids. CDR3 in DNA: TGTGCCAGCAGCCTTGGGTTCGGGGAGCTGTTTTTT. Encoded protein: CASSLGFGELFF.

In its sample, this clonotype was seen a few times. The chain's CDR3 is CAISEYSDTQYF. CDR3 nucleotides: TGTGCCATCAGTGAGTACTCAGATACGCAGTATTTT. V gene TRBV10-3 combines with J gene TRBJ2-3; D gene unclear. Germline V gives CDR1 ENHRY, CDR2 SYGVKD. Between the trimmed V and J ends, which lost 1 base and 4 bases, there was a span of 3 bases. The CDR3 has 12 residues.

V gene TRBV7-2 combines with J gene TRBJ2-3; D call uncertain. V shed 5 bases and J shed 2 bases, with 11 bases lying between them. The germline V gene encodes CDR1 SGHTA and CDR2 FQGNSA. CDR3 length equals 14 residues. Here the CDR3 reads CASSRVSYTDTQYF. CDR3 DNA: TGTGCCAGCAGCCGCGTGAGTTACACAGATACGCAGTATTTT.

The V call is TRBV29-1, the J call TRBJ1-1; tentative D call: TRBD1 (5 bases). The germline V and J ends were trimmed by 7 bases and 0 bases, with 12 bases remaining between them. This CDR3 is 13 amino acids long. The germline V gene encodes CDR1 SQVTM and CDR2 ANQGSEA. The CDR3 sequence: CSGLTEMNTEAFF. The CDR3 DNA sequence: TGCAGCGGCCTGACAGAGATGAACACTGAAGCTTTCTTT.